What follows are 25 T cell receptor beta chains derived from one specimen sequenced in a study of blood T cell repertoires in COVID-19. The table came from immunoSEQ multiplex PCR; TCRdb's copy has only in-frame clones and leaves some out. Of around 190,000 clones listed, approximately 90% were seen once; the top ten hold 20% to 25%. Sequenced: PBMCs or T cells enriched from blood (not recorded which). These receptors were obtained from a woman aged 40 to 50 in a cohort exposed to, infected with or recovered from COVID-19 (not recorded which).

The chain employs TRBV27 and TRBJ1-1, with D possibly being TRBD1 (5 bases). Trimming stripped 8 bases from V and 8 bases from J, with 18 bases between. Germline loops: CDR1 MNHEY, CDR2 SMNVEV (reference sequence). The CDR3 is made up of 13 amino acids. Written as DNA, the CDR3 is TGTGCCAGCGGACATGGTGGGTTGGGGGAAGCTTTCTTT. Translation: CASGHGGLGEAFF.

J is TRBJ1-4 and V is TRBV6-5; 7 bases match TRBD1. Losses at the gene ends were 4 bases for V and 6 bases for J; bases not matched to a gene: 8. The CDR3 has 15 amino acids. CDR1 MNHEY and CDR2 SVGAGI come from the germline V gene. The CDR3 loop reads CASSSPKTGYEKLFF. CDR3 nucleotides: TGTGCCAGCAGTTCCCCTAAGACAGGGTATGAAAAACTGTTTTTT.

The chain has TRBV5-1 and TRBJ1-2; no clear D gene. Germline V gene sequence: CDR1 SGHRS, CDR2 YFSETQ. The V end was cut by 2 bases, the J end by 2 bases, with 7 bases between. This CDR3 spans 13 amino acids. The CDR3 DNA sequence: TGCGCCAGCAGCTTCAACAGCAACTATGGCTACACCTTC. This codes for CASSFNSNYGYTF.

V usage is TRBV19 and J usage is TRBJ1-6; TRBD1 agrees at 7 bases. Germline trimming cut 5 bases from V and 7 bases from J; bases unmatched to any gene: 5. The germline CDR1 and CDR2 sequences are LNHDA and SQIVND (reference sequence). The CDR3 runs 14 residues. DNA for the CDR3: TGTGCCAGTAGTCCCTGGACAGGAAATTCACCCCTCCACTTT. Translating it yields CASSPWTGNSPLHF. Combining the CDR3 with reference TRBV19 and TRBJ1-6 gives the whole variable domain DGGITQSPKYLFRKEGQNVTLSCEQNLNHDAMYWYRQDPGQGLRLIYYSQIVNDFQKGDIAEGYSVSREKKESFPLTVTSAQKNPTAFYLCASSPWTGNSPLHFGNGTRLTVT.

The chain employs TRBV12-3 or TRBV12-4 and TRBJ1-5; TRBD1 matches at 7 bases. The CDR3 spans 13 residues. Trimming cost V 7 bases and J 9 bases; bases outside gene matches: 9. In DNA, the CDR3 is TGTGCCAGCACCATGACAGGGAGCCGGCCCCAGCATTTT. Amino acid sequence: CASTMTGSRPQHF.

The gene calls are TRBV19 and TRBJ2-3, with D perhaps TRBD2 (6 bases). Germline CDR1 reads LNHDA; CDR2 reads SQIVND (reference sequence). The CDR3 sequence is 12 residues long. Trimming took 8 bases from V and 6 from J, leaving 12 bases between them. In DNA form, the CDR3 reads TGTGCCAGTGATGGGGGGATGGATACGCAGTATTTT. Its translation: CASDGGMDTQYF.

The chain combines TRBV5-5 with TRBJ1-2, with D possibly TRBD1 on 5 matching bases. Trimming cost V 1 base and J 8 bases, with 21 bases left between them. CDR1 and CDR2 (germline): SGHKS, YYEKEE (reference sequence). This CDR3 contains 16 residues. CDR3 loop: CASSLRAGLNTAGYTF. The DNA of the CDR3 is TGTGCCAGCAGCTTGCGGGCAGGGCTGAATACGGCCGGCTACACCTTC.

The chain is built from TRBV11-3 and TRBJ1-2; 9 bases match TRBD1. The ends lost 5 bases at V and 8 bases at J; junction bases unmatched: 9. There are 14 residues in the CDR3. The germline gives CDR1 SGHNT, CDR2 YENEEA. The CDR3 DNA follows: TGTGCCAGCAGCCCCCCCGGGACAGGGACCGGCTACACCTTC. This sequence encodes CASSPPGTGTGYTF.

This chain uses TRBV9 with TRBJ2-7; TRBD1 matches at 7 bases. The CDR3 covers 13 residues. Germline CDR1 reads SGDLS; CDR2 reads YYNGEE. V was pared by 4 bases and J by 3 bases, with 4 bases of the junction left unmatched. This CDR3 is CASSPRQGYEQYF. As DNA, the CDR3 is TGTGCCAGCAGCCCCCGACAGGGCTACGAGCAGTACTTC.

The chain recombines TRBV28 with TRBJ2-7, with D perhaps matching TRBD2 (6 bases). The CDR3 has 13 amino acids. Germline values: CDR1 MDHEN, CDR2 SYDVKM. The ends were cut back, 6 bases at V and 0 bases at J, with 9 bases in the middle. The CDR3 DNA reads TGTGCCAGCAGGCGGGACTTCTCCTACGAGCAGTACTTC. Amino acids: CASRRDFSYEQYF.

The J gene is TRBJ1-1, the V gene TRBV11-3; a possible D gene is TRBD1 (6 bases). The germline V gene encodes CDR1 SGHNT and CDR2 YENEEA. The CDR3 consists of 13 residues. The germline V and J ends were trimmed by 5 bases and 1 base, with 8 bases remaining between them. DNA of the CDR3: TGTGCCAGCAGCCTGACAGGGAACACTGAAGCTTTCTTT. Encoded protein: CASSLTGNTEAFF.

This rearrangement joins TRBV19 to TRBJ1-1, with 7 bases identical to TRBD1. CDR1 and CDR2 (germline): LNHDA, SQIVND (reference sequence). The CDR3 totals 15 residues. J was trimmed by 3 bases and V by 8 bases; bases with no gene match: 12. As DNA, the CDR3 is TGTGCCAGTCACGCTCTCGGGAGGGGGCACACTGAAGCTTTCTTT. Amino acid sequence: CASHALGRGHTEAFF. Together with reference TRBV19 and TRBJ1-1, the CDR3 gives the full variable domain: DGGITQSPKYLFRKEGQNVTLSCEQNLNHDAMYWYRQDPGQGLRLIYYSQIVNDFQKGDIAEGYSVSREKKESFPLTVTSAQKNPTAFYLCASHALGRGHTEAFFGQGTRLTVV.

This clone was detected only once. CDR3 nucleotides: TGTGCCAGCAGACCGACAGGTAATCAGCCCCAGCATTTT. It codes for CASRPTGNQPQHF. This sequence joins TRBV16 and TRBJ1-5, with a tentative D call TRBD1 (6 bases). Germline values: CDR1 KGHSY, CDR2 FQNENV. CDR3 length equals 13 residues. The germline V and J ends were trimmed by 6 bases and 4 bases, with 10 bases remaining between them.

This clone was observed a handful of times. The chain recombines TRBV15 with TRBJ1-1, with 7 bases aligning to TRBD1. V was clipped by 7 bases and J by 6 bases; unmatched bases: 8. The CDR3 extends over 13 amino acids. Germline lookup yields CDR1 LNHNV and CDR2 YYDKDF (reference sequence). CDR3 DNA: TGTGCCACCACGCGGACAGGTAGAGCTGAAGCTTTCTTT. This sequence encodes CATTRTGRAEAFF.

V gene TRBV4-1 combines with J gene TRBJ2-1; 10 bases map to TRBD2. Germline lookup yields CDR1 MGHRA and CDR2 YSYEKL. The CDR3 consists of 14 residues. V shed 3 bases, J shed 10 bases, and the junction held 6 bases outside the gene matches. Here the CDR3 DNA reads TGCGCCAGCAGCCACTGGACTAGCGGAGAAGAGCAGTTCTTC. Its protein is CASSHWTSGEEQFF.

This clone was seen only a few times. The chain joins TRBV5-1 to TRBJ2-7, with D uncertain. The CDR3 runs 12 residues. Per germline, CDR1 SGHRS and CDR2 YFSETQ. The V end lost 3 bases, the J end lost 0 bases, and 4 bases lay between the germline ends. This CDR3 is CASSSTSYEQYF. The CDR3 DNA reads as TGCGCCAGCAGCTCTACCTCCTACGAGCAGTACTTC. The variable domain in full, completed from reference TRBV5-1 and TRBJ2-7, reads KAGVTQTPRYLIKTRGQQVTLSCSPISGHRSVSWYQQTPGQGLQFLFEYFSETQRNKGNFPGRFSGRQFSNSRSEMNVSTLELGDSALYLCASSSTSYEQYFGPGTRLTVT.

The gene calls are TRBV11-2 and TRBJ2-7; 7 nucleotides line up with TRBD2. The CDR3 contains 16 residues. The V segment lost 0 bases and the J segment 3 bases; nucleotides outside the gene matches: 8. The germline V gene encodes CDR1 SGHAT and CDR2 FQNNGV. The DNA of the CDR3 is TGTGCCAGCAGCTTAGATCGCCTAGCGGCATTCTACGAGCAGTACTTC. This translates into CASSLDRLAAFYEQYF.

The J gene is TRBJ2-7, the V gene TRBV7-9; TRBD1 is a possible D gene (7 bases). Germline V gene sequence: CDR1 SEHNR, CDR2 FQNEAQ (reference sequence). This CDR3 contains 14 residues. Trimming shortened V by 4 bases and J by 1 base, and 11 bases separated the two germline ends. In DNA form, the CDR3 reads TGTGCCAGCAGCTGGGGGGACAGTTCCTACGAGCAGTACTTC. Protein: CASSWGDSSYEQYF.

The J gene is TRBJ2-3, the V gene TRBV7-2; 11 nucleotides line up with TRBD2. Germline CDR1 and CDR2: SGHTA and FQGNSA. V trimming: 3 bases; J trimming: 4 bases; junction bases outside the gene matches: 3. The CDR3 extends over 15 amino acids. DNA for the CDR3: TGTGCCAGCAGCTTGACTAGCGGGGTAGCAGATACGCAGTATTTT. Amino acid sequence: CASSLTSGVADTQYF.

DNA for the CDR3: TGTGCCAGCAGCTTAATTGGGGGGGGCGGGACTAACTATGGCTACACCTTC. Translating it yields CASSLIGGGGTNYGYTF. V and J are TRBV7-2 and TRBJ1-2, with a tentative D call TRBD1 (6 bases). The CDR3 totals 17 residues. The germline V gene encodes CDR1 SGHTA and CDR2 FQGNSA. V was shortened by 2 bases and J by 0 bases, with 16 bases between the two germline ends.

DNA of the CDR3: TGTGCCAGCAGCCCACAAGGGGGCTTCGAGACCCAGTACTTC. Translation: CASSPQGGFETQYF. The rearrangement joins TRBV13 to TRBJ2-5; 7 nucleotides align to TRBD1. The trim removed 5 bases at V and 5 bases at J, leaving 8 bases unmatched. CDR1 PRHDT and CDR2 FYEKMQ come from the germline V gene (reference sequence). The CDR3 spans 14 residues.

The chain couples TRBV6-6 to TRBJ1-5; the D gene is possibly TRBD1 (5 bases). The CDR3 runs 15 residues. V gave up 2 bases and J gave up 0 bases, with 8 bases separating them. CDR1 is MNHNY, CDR2 SVGAGI, per germline (reference sequence). CDR3: CASSYGAPSNQPQHF. The CDR3 coding sequence is TGTGCCAGCAGTTACGGGGCACCTAGCAATCAGCCCCAGCATTTT.

The V gene is TRBV6-2 or TRBV6-3, the J gene TRBJ1-2, with D possibly matching TRBD1 (6 bases). CDR1 is MNHEY, CDR2 SVGEGT, per germline. The CDR3 is 13 amino acids. Trimming removed 6 bases at V and 5 bases at J, with 13 bases between. In nucleotides, the CDR3 is TGTGCCAGCAGCCAGACAGGACTTTATGGCTACACCTTC. It codes for CASSQTGLYGYTF.

This clone has a handful of counts. V and J are TRBV5-4 and TRBJ2-1; 10 bases match TRBD2. This CDR3 has 15 residues. Germline V CDR1 and CDR2: SGHNT, YYREEE (reference sequence). V lost 3 bases, J lost 5 bases, and 5 bases stayed unmatched. In DNA form, the CDR3 reads TGTGCCAGCAGCTCAGCGGGGGGGCTTCACAATGAGCAGTTCTTC. This sequence encodes CASSSAGGLHNEQFF.

The genes are TRBV14 and TRBJ2-3, with D possibly being TRBD1 (6 bases). The CDR3 spans 16 residues. Germline V lookup: CDR1 SGHDN, CDR2 FVKESK. Trimming stripped 1 base from V and 5 bases from J, with 16 bases between. The CDR3: CASSQVNRVQEDTQYF. Written as DNA, the CDR3 is TGTGCCAGCAGCCAAGTAAACAGGGTTCAAGAAGATACGCAGTATTTT.